Listed below are T cell receptor beta chains from one sample, sequenced in a study of Graves' ophthalmopathy and Graves' hyperthyroidism. A single record per CDR3 protein comes from TCRdb applying MiXCR to the multiplex PCR reads. Among around 660,000 distinct CDR3 sequences, about two fifths were seen once, and the ten largest hold over 2.5%. Material: peripheral blood. The source of these receptors is an adult man with Graves' ophthalmopathy. Each CDR3 is given with its conserved first and last residue. Each record gives: clone size, D gene, V gene, J gene, CDR3 DNA, CDR3 protein. The D gene is left open where the match is weak. Clone size appears in some rows only: once, few, many, or a class for an expanded clone.

few,-,TRBV6-6,TRBJ1-4,TGTGCCATAACGTCAGGGGAGAATGAAAAACTGTTTTTT,CAITSGENEKLFF
few,-,TRBV12-5,TRBJ2-7,TGTGCTAGTGGTTTGGTAAGGGGTGGCGGGGCGAACTACGAGCAGTACTTC,CASGLVRGGGANYEQYF
many,-,TRBV20-1,TRBJ2-5,TGCAGTGCTAGAGCGTCCGGGCGGGAGACCCAGTACTTC,CSARASGRETQYF
many,-,TRBV4-3,TRBJ1-6,TGCGCCAGCAGCCAAGAGTGGGGGGACGTTGGTGATTCACCCCTCCACTTT,CASSQEWGDVGDSPLHF
-,-,TRBV20-1,TRBJ1-1,TGCAGTGCTAGTCGGTCCGTGGGGGGCACTGAAGCTTTCTTT,CSASRSVGGTEAFF
many,-,TRBV6-6,TRBJ1-4,TGTGCCAGCACGGTAGACAGCGATAATGAAAAACTGTTTTTT,CASTVDSDNEKLFF
many,-,TRBV12-3/TRBV12-4,TRBJ1-2,TGTGCCAGCAGTTCGGGTGAAGAAGGATATGGCTACACCTTC,CASSSGEEGYGYTF
few,-,TRBV20-1,TRBJ1-2,TGCAGTGCTACAAGTGGGTCGGGGCCTGGTGGCTACACCTTC,CSATSGSGPGGYTF
few,-,TRBV11-2,TRBJ2-6,TGTGCCAGCAGCTTAGGGGTCACTGGGGCCAACGTCCTGACTTTC,CASSLGVTGANVLTF
-,-,TRBV7-3,TRBJ1-6,TGTGGCAGCAGCTTAACGTCGATTGACAATTCACCCCTCCACTTT,CGSSLTSIDNSPLHF
many,TRBD1,TRBV25-1,TRBJ1-2,TGTGCCAGCAGTGTAATCGGGACAGGACGGGGAGGCTACACCTTC,CASSVIGTGRGGYTF
-,-,TRBV7-2,TRBJ2-2,TGTGCCAGCAGCTGGACGGGGGACGGGGAGCTGTTTTTT,CASSWTGDGELFF
-,-,TRBV29-1,TRBJ2-7,TGCAGCTCAGGAACCTACGAGCAGTACTTC,CSSGTYEQYF
-,-,TRBV6-6,TRBJ2-5,TGTGCCAGCAGATTAGCCGGTGGCGCGGAGACCCAGTACTTC,CASRLAGGAETQYF
many,-,TRBV2,TRBJ1-5,TGTGCCAGCAGTCGTAACAATCAGCCCCAGCATTTT,CASSRNNQPQHF
-,-,TRBV10-3,TRBJ2-1,TGTGCCATCAGTGAGTCGGACGGGAGCTACAATGAGCAGTTCTTC,CAISESDGSYNEQFF
-,-,TRBV20-1,TRBJ2-7,TGCAGTGCTATTACGACCCGGCAACAAGTGAGCCCCTACGAGCAGTACTTC,CSAITTRQQVSPYEQYF
many,-,TRBV25-1,TRBJ2-2,TGTGCCAGCAGTGAATCGGGGCGCGGGTACACCGGGGAGCTGTTTTTT,CASSESGRGYTGELFF
many,-,TRBV10-3,TRBJ1-1,TGTGCCATCAGTGACAGAGACACTGAAGCTTTCTTT,CAISDRDTEAFF
-,-,TRBV29-1,TRBJ1-3,TGCAGTGTGGGGGGTGCTGGAAACACCATATATTTT,CSVGGAGNTIYF
few,TRBD1,TRBV20-1,TRBJ1-5,TGCAGTGCCGCTCGCCTAGACAGGGACAATCAGCCCCAGCATTTT,CSAARLDRDNQPQHF
many,-,TRBV20-1,TRBJ1-5,TGCAGTGCTAGACAGGGCTTGTCTCAGCCCCAGCATTTT,CSARQGLSQPQHF
-,TRBD2,TRBV20-1,TRBJ2-2,TGCAGTGCTAGGACTAGCGAGAAGGGGGAGCTGTTTTTT,CSARTSEKGELFF
-,TRBD1,TRBV5-6,TRBJ2-7,TGTGCCTGGTCCGGGACAGGGTACTACGAGCAGTACTTC,CAWSGTGYYEQYF
once,TRBD1,TRBV19,TRBJ1-2,TGTGCCAGTAGTACACCCGGGACAGGGAATGGCTACACCTTC,CASSTPGTGNGYTF
few,TRBD2,TRBV4-3,TRBJ2-5,TGCGCCAGCAGCCAAGTGTCTAGCGGGGAAGAGACCCAGTACTTC,CASSQVSSGEETQYF
-,TRBD1,TRBV9,TRBJ2-2,TGTGCCAGCAGCACACAGGGGGCCACCACCGGGGAGCTGTTTTTT,CASSTQGATTGELFF
-,TRBD2,TRBV24-1,TRBJ2-7,TGTGCCACCAGTGATTCCCGGACTAGCGGGAGGGCCCTTAACACCTACGGGCAGTACTTC,CATSDSRTSGRALNTYGQYF
-,-,TRBV5-1,TRBJ1-4,TGCGCCAGCAGCAAGGGGCGAGATGAAAAACTGTTTTTT,CASSKGRDEKLFF
once,TRBD2,TRBV7-8,TRBJ2-7,TGTGCCAGCAGCTTAAAAAGGGGACTAGCGGGAGCCTACGTGCAGTACTTC,CASSLKRGLAGAYVQYF
few,TRBD1,TRBV25-1,TRBJ2-1,TGTGCTAGGGGGCGGTACTCCTACAATGAGCAGTTCTTC,CARGRYSYNEQFF
-,-,TRBV2,TRBJ1-5,TGTGCCAGCTCACCACCTGGGACAAGGAGCAATCAGCCCCAGCATTTT,CASSPPGTRSNQPQHF
few,TRBD1,TRBV5-1,TRBJ2-7,TGCGCCAGCAGCTTGGGGGGACAGTTCACCTACGAGCAGTACTTC,CASSLGGQFTYEQYF
-,TRBD1,TRBV29-1,TRBJ2-5,TGCAGCTTGGCCGACAGGGACAACCAAGAGACCCAGTACTTC,CSLADRDNQETQYF
few,-,TRBV14,TRBJ1-1,TGTGCCAGCAGCCCGGGTCTTACCCGAGAAGCTTTCTTT,CASSPGLTREAFF
-,-,TRBV4-1,TRBJ1-5,TGCGCCAGCAGCCCCGAGGGCGCTCGGGCCAATCAGCCCCAGCATTTT,CASSPEGARANQPQHF
-,TRBD1,TRBV10-3,TRBJ1-1,TGTGCCAGCAGCCAGGAGACAGGGGGAGGCGCTGAAGCTTTCTTT,CASSQETGGGAEAFF
-,TRBD1,TRBV29-1,TRBJ1-1,TGCAGTCGCGACAGGGTCGCTGAAGCTTTCTTT,CSRDRVAEAFF
few,-,TRBV7-6,TRBJ2-2,TGTGCCAGCAGCTTAGAGAAAGCTGGAATCGGGGAGCTGTTTTTT,CASSLEKAGIGELFF
-,-,TRBV7-9,TRBJ1-1,TGTGCCTGGACCGCCGGGGTATCAAACACTGAAGCTTTCTTT,CAWTAGVSNTEAFF
few,-,TRBV9,TRBJ2-5,TGTGCCAGCAGCGTAGCTATGAGGGAAGAGACCCAGTACTTC,CASSVAMREETQYF
many,TRBD1,TRBV7-8,TRBJ2-7,TGTGCCAGCAGCGTGGGACAGCGCCAATCCTACGAGCAGTACTTC,CASSVGQRQSYEQYF
-,TRBD2,TRBV20-1,TRBJ2-7,TGCAGTGCTTCCGGGACTAGCGGGGCCTACGAGCAGTACTTC,CSASGTSGAYEQYF